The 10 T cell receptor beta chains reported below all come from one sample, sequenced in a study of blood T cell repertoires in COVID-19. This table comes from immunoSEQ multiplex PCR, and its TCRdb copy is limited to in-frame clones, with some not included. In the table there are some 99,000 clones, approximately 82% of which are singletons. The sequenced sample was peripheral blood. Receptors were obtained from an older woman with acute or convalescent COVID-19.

CDR3 sequence reads: CASSRDGEGYGYTF. The CDR3, as DNA: TGTGCCAGCAGCCGGGACGGGGAGGGCTATGGCTACACCTTC. This sequence joins TRBV3-1 (or the pseudogene TRBV3-2) and TRBJ1-2, with D tentatively TRBD1 (5 bases). Germline V gene lookup returns CDR1 LGHDT and CDR2 YNNKEL (reference sequence). The CDR3 is 14 amino acids. Trimming pared 4 bases from V and 4 bases from J, leaving 13 bases between.

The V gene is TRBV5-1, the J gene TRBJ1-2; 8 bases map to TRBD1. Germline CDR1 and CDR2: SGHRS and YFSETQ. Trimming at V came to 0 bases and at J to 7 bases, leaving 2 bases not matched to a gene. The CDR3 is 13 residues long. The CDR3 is CASSLGTGFGYTF. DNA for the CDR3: TGCGCCAGCAGCTTGGGGACAGGGTTTGGCTACACCTTC.

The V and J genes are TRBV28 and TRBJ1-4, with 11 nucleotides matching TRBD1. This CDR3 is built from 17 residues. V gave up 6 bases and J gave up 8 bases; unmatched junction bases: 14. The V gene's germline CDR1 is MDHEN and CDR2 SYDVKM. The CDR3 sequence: CASSERTGGEYWEKLFF. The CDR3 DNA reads TGTGCCAGCAGCGAAAGGACAGGGGGCGAATACTGGGAAAAACTGTTTTTT.

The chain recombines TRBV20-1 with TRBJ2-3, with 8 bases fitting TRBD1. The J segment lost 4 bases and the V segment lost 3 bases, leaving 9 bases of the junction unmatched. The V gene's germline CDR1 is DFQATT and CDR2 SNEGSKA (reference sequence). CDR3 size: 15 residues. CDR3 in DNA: TGCAGTGCTAGTTCCCTGCGGACAGGGCCAGATACGCAGTATTTT. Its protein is CSASSLRTGPDTQYF.

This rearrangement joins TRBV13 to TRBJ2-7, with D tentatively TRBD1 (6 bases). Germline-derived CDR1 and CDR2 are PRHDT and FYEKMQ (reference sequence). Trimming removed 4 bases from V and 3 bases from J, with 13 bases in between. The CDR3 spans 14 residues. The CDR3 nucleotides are TGTGCCAGCAGCTACCGGGACAACCTCTACGAGCAGTACTTC. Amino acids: CASSYRDNLYEQYF.

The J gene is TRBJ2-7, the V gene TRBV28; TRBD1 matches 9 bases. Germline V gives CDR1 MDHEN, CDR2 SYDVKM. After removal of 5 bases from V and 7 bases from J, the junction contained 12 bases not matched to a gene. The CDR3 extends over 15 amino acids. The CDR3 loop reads CASSGDGTGGWEQYF. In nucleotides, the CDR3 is TGTGCCAGCAGTGGGGATGGTACAGGGGGCTGGGAGCAGTACTTC. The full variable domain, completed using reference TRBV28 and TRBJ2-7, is DVKVTQSSRYLVKRTGEKVFLECVQDMDHENMFWYRQDPGLGLRLIYFSYDVKMKEKGDIPEGYSVSREKKERFSLILESASTNQTSMYLCASSGDGTGGWEQYFGPGTRLTVT.

Here the CDR3 DNA reads TGTGCCAGCACCATAGGACAGGCCACCCATGAGCAGTTCTTC. This gives the protein CASTIGQATHEQFF. The chain is built from TRBV6-5 and TRBJ2-1; 7 bases align to TRBD1. Trimming at V came to 7 bases and at J to 8 bases, leaving 11 bases not matched to a gene. The length of the CDR3 is 14 residues. Germline CDR1 MNHEY, CDR2 SVGAGI.

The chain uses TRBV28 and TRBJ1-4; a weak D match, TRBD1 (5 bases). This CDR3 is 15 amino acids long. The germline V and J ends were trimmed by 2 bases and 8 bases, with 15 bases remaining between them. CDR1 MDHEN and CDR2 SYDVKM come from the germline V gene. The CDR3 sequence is CASSLIGRVDEKLFF. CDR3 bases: TGTGCCAGCAGTTTAATTGGCAGGGTGGACGAAAAACTGTTTTTT.

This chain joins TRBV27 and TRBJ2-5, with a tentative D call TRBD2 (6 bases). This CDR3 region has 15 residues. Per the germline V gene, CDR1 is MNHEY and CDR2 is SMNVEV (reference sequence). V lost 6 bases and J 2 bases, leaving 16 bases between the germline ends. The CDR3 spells CASSSYGGLQETQYF. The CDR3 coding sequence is TGTGCCAGCAGCTCTTACGGGGGTCTACAAGAGACCCAGTACTTC.

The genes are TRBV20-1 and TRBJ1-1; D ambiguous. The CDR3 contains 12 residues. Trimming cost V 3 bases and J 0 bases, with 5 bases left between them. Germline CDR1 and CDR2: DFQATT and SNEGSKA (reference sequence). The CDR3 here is CSASSVNTEAFF. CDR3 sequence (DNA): TGCAGTGCTAGTAGCGTGAACACTGAAGCTTTCTTT.